Listed here is a single TCR beta chain. The germline V and J ends were trimmed by 3 bases and 6 bases, with 18 bases remaining between them. Germline CDR1 MNHNS, CDR2 SASEGT. The CDR3 has 15 amino acids. These data come from a study of T cell changes during pregnancy in multiple sclerosis. The repertoire was sequenced with immunoSEQ multiplex PCR; TCRdb's copy has only in-frame clones and lacks some. The data hold some 59,000 clones, with 90% observed a single time. This TCR came from a female donor in good health, enrolled as a control in a pregnancy study. Here the sequenced sample was peripheral blood, taken in the third trimester of pregnancy. This chain uses TRBV6-1 with TRBJ2-7, with a weak D call TRBD1 (5 bases). Here the CDR3 reads CASSDQGRPGLEQYF. CDR3 in DNA: TGTGCCAGCAGTGATCAGGGTCGTCCCGGCCTCGAGCAGTACTTC.